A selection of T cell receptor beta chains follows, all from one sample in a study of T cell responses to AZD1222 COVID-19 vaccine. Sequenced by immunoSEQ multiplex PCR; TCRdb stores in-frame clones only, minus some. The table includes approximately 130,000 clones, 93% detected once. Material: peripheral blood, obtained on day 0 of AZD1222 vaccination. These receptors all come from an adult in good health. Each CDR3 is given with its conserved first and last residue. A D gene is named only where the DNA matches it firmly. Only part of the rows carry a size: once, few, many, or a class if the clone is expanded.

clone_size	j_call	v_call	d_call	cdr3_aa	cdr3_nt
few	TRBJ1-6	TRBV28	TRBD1	CASSFLQTGDNNSPLHF	TGTGCCAGCAGTTTTCTACAAACAGGGGACAATAATTCACCCCTCCACTTT
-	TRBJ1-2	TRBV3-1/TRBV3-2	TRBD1	CASSHFTGGYGYTF	TGTGCCAGCAGCCATTTTACAGGGGGCTATGGCTACACCTTC
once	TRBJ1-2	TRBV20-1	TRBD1	CSASGQGAGYGYTF	TGCAGTGCTAGTGGACAGGGGGCCGGCTATGGCTACACCTTC
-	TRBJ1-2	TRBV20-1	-	CSAPLGGGYTF	TGCAGTGCTCCGTTGGGGGGAGGCTACACCTTC
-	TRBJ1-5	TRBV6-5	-	CASSYRGQGQPQHF	TGTGCCAGCAGTTACAGGGGTCAAGGTCAGCCCCAGCATTTT
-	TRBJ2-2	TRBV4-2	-	CASSQGGANTGELFF	TGTGCCAGCAGCCAAGGGGGGGCGAACACCGGGGAGCTGTTTTTT
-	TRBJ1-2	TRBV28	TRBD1	CASRLTGGGGYTF	TGTGCCAGCAGGCTGACAGGGGGCGGGGGCTACACCTTC
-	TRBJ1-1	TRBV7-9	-	CASRRVWNTEAFF	TGTGCCAGCAGACGCGTCTGGAACACTGAAGCTTTCTTT
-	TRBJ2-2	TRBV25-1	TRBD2	CASRPYGTSGELFF	TGTGCCAGCAGACCATATGGGACTAGCGGGGAGCTGTTTTTT
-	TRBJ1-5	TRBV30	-	CAWEKGDQPQHF	TGTGCCTGGGAAAAGGGCGATCAGCCCCAGCATTTT
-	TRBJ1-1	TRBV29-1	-	CSVERVERTVFSEAFF	TGCAGCGTTGAAAGAGTGGAAAGGACAGTATTTTCTGAAGCTTTCTTT
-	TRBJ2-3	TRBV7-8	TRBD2	CASSLSGLADPTDTQYF	TGTGCCAGCAGCTTATCGGGACTAGCGGACCCCACAGATACGCAGTATTTT
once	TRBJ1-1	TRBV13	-	CASRRTRGTTGTNTEAFF	TGTGCCAGCAGACGTACTCGGGGGACAACTGGTACGAACACTGAAGCTTTCTTT
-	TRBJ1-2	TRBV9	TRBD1	CASSPRTGHDYGYTF	TGTGCCAGCAGCCCCCGGACAGGGCACGACTATGGCTACACCTTC
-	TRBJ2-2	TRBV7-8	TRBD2	CASSQKLAGANTGELFF	TGTGCCAGCAGCCAAAAACTAGCGGGAGCAAACACCGGGGAGCTGTTTTTT
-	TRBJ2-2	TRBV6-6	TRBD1	CASRAGTGGTGELFF	TGTGCCAGCAGGGCCGGGACAGGGGGCACCGGGGAGCTGTTTTTT
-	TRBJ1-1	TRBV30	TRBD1	CAWSTGANTEAFF	TGTGCCTGGAGTACAGGGGCGAACACTGAAGCTTTCTTT
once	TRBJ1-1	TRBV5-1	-	CASSLTVLNTEAFF	TGCGCCAGCAGCTTGACAGTTCTGAACACTGAAGCTTTCTTT
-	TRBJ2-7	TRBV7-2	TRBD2	CASSLYASGTSYEQYF	TGTGCCAGCAGCTTATATGCTAGCGGGACCTCCTACGAGCAGTACTTC
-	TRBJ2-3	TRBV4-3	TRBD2	CASSHRQTGTSGHTDTQYF	TGCGCCAGCAGCCACCGGCAAACCGGGACTAGCGGACACACAGATACGCAGTATTTT
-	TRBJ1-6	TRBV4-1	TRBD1	CASSQRVRGTGENSPLHF	TGCGCCAGCAGCCAAAGGGTTAGAGGGACAGGGGAAAATTCACCCCTCCACTTT
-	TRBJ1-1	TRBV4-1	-	CASSQVAGDTEAFF	TGCGCCAGCAGCCAAGTGGCAGGGGACACTGAAGCTTTCTTT
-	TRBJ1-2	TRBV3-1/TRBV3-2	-	CASSGRRGLLYGYTF	TGTGCCAGCAGCGGCCGTCGGGGGTTATTATATGGCTACACCTTC
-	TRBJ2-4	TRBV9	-	CASSVLPAGGLNIQYF	TGTGCCAGCAGCGTACTCCCCGCGGGCGGGCTAAACATTCAGTACTTC
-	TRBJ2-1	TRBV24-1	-	CATSDTRKYEQFF	TGTGCCACCAGTGATACTCGGAAATACGAGCAGTTCTTC
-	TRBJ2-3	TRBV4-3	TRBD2	CASSPSREEGTDTQYF	TGCGCCAGCAGCCCGTCGCGGGAGGAGGGCACAGATACGCAGTATTTT
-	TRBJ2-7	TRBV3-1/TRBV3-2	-	CASSQTRSGEQYF	TGTGCCAGCAGCCAAACGCGGTCCGGTGAGCAGTACTTC
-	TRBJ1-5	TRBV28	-	CASTQRNQPQHF	TGTGCCAGCACCCAGCGCAATCAGCCCCAGCATTTT
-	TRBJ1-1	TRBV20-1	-	CSAVSTEAFF	TGCAGTGCCGTGAGCACTGAAGCTTTCTTT
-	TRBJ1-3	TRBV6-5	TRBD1	CASSPQGHSGNTIYF	TGTGCCAGCAGCCCACAGGGGCACTCTGGAAACACCATATATTTT
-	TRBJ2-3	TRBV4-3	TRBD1	CASSPDRGSTDTQYF	TGCGCCAGCAGCCCGGACAGGGGGAGCACAGATACGCAGTATTTT
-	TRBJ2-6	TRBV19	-	CATTSRAGANVLTF	TGTGCCACCACGTCGAGGGCTGGGGCCAACGTCCTGACTTTC
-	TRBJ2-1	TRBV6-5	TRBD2	CASSWTSGSSHNEQFF	TGTGCCAGCAGTTGGACTAGCGGGAGCTCTCACAATGAGCAGTTCTTC
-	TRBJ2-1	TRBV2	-	CASSKATHSYNEQFF	TGTGCCAGCAGTAAAGCGACCCACTCCTACAATGAGCAGTTCTTC
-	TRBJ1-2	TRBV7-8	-	CASSLSLLGVANYGYTF	TGTGCCAGCAGCTTATCATTGTTGGGAGTAGCTAACTATGGCTACACCTTC
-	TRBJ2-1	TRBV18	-	CASSPPVREQFF	TGTGCCAGCTCACCACCGGTGCGTGAGCAGTTCTTC
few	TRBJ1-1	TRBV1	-	CTSSLEKGMNTEAFF	TGCACCAGCAGCCTTGAGAAGGGTATGAACACTGAAGCTTTCTTT
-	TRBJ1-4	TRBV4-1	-	CASSHTGTRDEKLFF	TGCGCCAGCAGCCATACCGGGACGCGGGATGAAAAACTGTTTTTT
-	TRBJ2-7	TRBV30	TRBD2	CASHSTSGNTYEQYF	TGTGCCTCCCATTCGACTAGCGGGAATACCTACGAGCAGTACTTC
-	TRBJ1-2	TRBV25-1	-	CASSGAGPAYGYTF	TGTGCCAGCAGTGGAGCAGGGCCAGCCTATGGCTACACCTTC
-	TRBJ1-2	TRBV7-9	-	CASSLDRRDTF	TGTGCCAGCAGCTTGGACCGCCGGGACACCTTC
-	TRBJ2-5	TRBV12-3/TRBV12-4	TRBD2	CASRGDYQETQYF	TGTGCCAGCAGGGGGGACTATCAAGAGACCCAGTACTTC
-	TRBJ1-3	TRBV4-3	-	CASSQVRLSTIYF	TGCGCCAGCAGCCAAGTAAGACTCTCCACCATATATTTT
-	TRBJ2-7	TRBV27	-	CASSLSAGASSYEQYF	TGTGCCAGCAGTTTATCTGCAGGGGCTAGCTCCTACGAGCAGTACTTC
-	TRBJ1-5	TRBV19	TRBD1	CASSAGTGGRQPQHF	TGTGCCAGTAGTGCCGGGACAGGGGGACGGCAGCCCCAGCATTTT
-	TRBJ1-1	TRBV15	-	CATSGYTGYNTEAFF	TGTGCCACCAGCGGATACACAGGGTATAACACTGAAGCTTTCTTT
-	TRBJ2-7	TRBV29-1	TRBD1	CSVARDRVSYEQYF	TGCAGCGTAGCCAGGGACAGGGTATCCTACGAGCAGTACTTC
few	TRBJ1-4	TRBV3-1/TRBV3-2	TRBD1	CASSHSRDRGLPGEKLFF	TGTGCCAGCAGCCACAGCCGGGACAGGGGGCTTCCGGGGGAAAAACTGTTTTTT
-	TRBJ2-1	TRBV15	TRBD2	CATSRGTSRSNEQFF	TGTGCCACCAGCAGAGGGACTAGTCGCTCCAATGAGCAGTTCTTC
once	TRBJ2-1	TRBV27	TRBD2	CASAPGLADRNEQFF	TGTGCCAGTGCTCCCGGACTAGCGGATCGGAATGAGCAGTTCTTC
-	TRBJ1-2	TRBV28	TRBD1	CASSLKTGRGYTF	TGTGCCAGCAGTTTAAAGACAGGGCGCGGCTACACCTTC
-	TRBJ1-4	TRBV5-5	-	CASSFAGRDNEKLFF	TGTGCCAGCAGCTTTGCGGGAAGGGATAATGAAAAACTGTTTTTT
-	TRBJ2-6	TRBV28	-	CASSLSSGANVLTF	TGTGCCAGCAGTTTATCGTCTGGGGCCAACGTCCTGACTTTC
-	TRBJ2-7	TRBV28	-	CASSSVDDISYEQYF	TGTGCCAGCAGTTCGGTCGACGACATATCCTACGAGCAGTACTTC
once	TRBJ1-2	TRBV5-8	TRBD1	CASSLVGTGVNYGYTF	TGTGCCAGCAGCTTGGTAGGGACAGGGGTTAACTATGGCTACACCTTC
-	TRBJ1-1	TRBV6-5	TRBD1	CASRDQQGVATEAFF	TGTGCCAGCAGAGACCAACAGGGGGTGGCCACTGAAGCTTTCTTT
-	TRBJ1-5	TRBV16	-	CASSQISGNQPQHF	TGTGCCAGCAGCCAAATTTCGGGTAATCAGCCCCAGCATTTT
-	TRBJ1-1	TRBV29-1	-	CSGALRAAEAFF	TGCAGCGGTGCCTTACGGGCCGCTGAAGCTTTCTTT
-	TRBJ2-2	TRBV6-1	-	CASSEVFGNTGELFF	TGTGCCAGCAGTGAGGTCTTCGGGAACACCGGGGAGCTGTTTTTT
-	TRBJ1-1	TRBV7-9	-	CASSLVGRGYTEAFF	TGTGCCAGCAGCTTAGTGGGCAGGGGTTACACTGAAGCTTTCTTT